This record covers a single T cell receptor beta chain. Its specific antigen is unknown. One base away there is no much larger clone; base qualities are not given. The V end loses 2 bases and the J end loses 5 bases, and a stretch of 13 bases separates them. The CDR3, cysteine through phenylalanine, is 15 amino acids long. CDR3 DNA only is kept here, 45 bases in frame from base 1. Via the germline V gene (reference sequence), CDR1 is SGHKS and CDR2 YYEKEE. The data were obtained in a study of blood T cell repertoires in COVID-19 (dated by TCRdb to 2020 to 2022). Concerning the study at large: The collaborator samples originated in the United States, Italy and Spain and spanned the acute and convalescent phases of COVID-19. The prospective study material was composed of cDNA or gDNA derived from T cells, B-cell-depleted T cells, or PBMCs. Deeply sampled blood TCRbeta repertoires from subjects exposed to, actively infected with, or recovered from COVID-19 were included in the dataset. The repertoires were made available in a free public database intended to serve as a resource for research on the immune response to SARS-CoV-2. The samples were drawn from the first 160 participants of the ongoing ImmuneRACE study and from about 1,200 subjects provided by 6 global collaborators. The sample metadata nearly always contained a de-identified subject ID, COVID-19 status, age in years and sex. HLA class I and class II types, where available, came from metadata supplied by the sample provider rather than from assay-based typing. Broader findings and caveats from the paper: The amount of clinical and demographic metadata varied by source and participant and was provided uncurated.

TCRbeta CDR3 regions were amplified from genomic DNA using the immunoSEQ Assay, a bias-controlled multiplex PCR. The paper's data handling went like this. The number of nucleated cells in each sample was estimated from the amplification of reference gene primers within the assay. To quantify the absolute abundance of each unique TCRbeta CDR3 rearrangement, sequence reads were collapsed and filtered. Productive Simpson clonality was computed per sample as the square root of Simpson's diversity index over productive rearrangements. TCRdb obtained this table from immuneACCESS and retained in-frame rearrangements with V and J assigned. These tables miss some clones; where compared with another copy, unresolved V genes account for less than half of the shortfall, and the remainder is unexplained. V, J and clone size derive from that table, while D and trimming were established from the DNA sequence. The sample table contains around 62,000 clones; only one count was recorded for more than 70% of them. Of the sample, more than 8% falls within the top ten clones.

The collaborating institutions used their own protocols to collect whole blood in K2EDTA tubes. Collaborator samples were shipped for TCRbeta analysis as frozen whole blood, isolated PBMCs, or DNA extracted from either sample type. This TCR derives from a man aged 45 to 65 with active COVID-19. The chain employs TRBV5-5 and TRBJ2-2; no D gene call is confident. The material sequenced was peripheral blood. The sequence in DNA is TGTGCCAGCAGCTTTTACGCCTCGGGTACCGGGGAGCTGTTTTTT. The resulting protein is CASSFYASGTGELFF. With all but the CDR3 taken from the reference TRBV5-5 and TRBJ2-2 genes, the full variable domain is: DAGVTQSPTHLIKTRGQQVTLRCSPISGHKSVSWYQQVLGQGPQFIFQYYEKEERGRGNFPDRFSARQFPNYSSELNVNALLLGDSALYLCASSFYASGTGELFFGEGSRLTVL.